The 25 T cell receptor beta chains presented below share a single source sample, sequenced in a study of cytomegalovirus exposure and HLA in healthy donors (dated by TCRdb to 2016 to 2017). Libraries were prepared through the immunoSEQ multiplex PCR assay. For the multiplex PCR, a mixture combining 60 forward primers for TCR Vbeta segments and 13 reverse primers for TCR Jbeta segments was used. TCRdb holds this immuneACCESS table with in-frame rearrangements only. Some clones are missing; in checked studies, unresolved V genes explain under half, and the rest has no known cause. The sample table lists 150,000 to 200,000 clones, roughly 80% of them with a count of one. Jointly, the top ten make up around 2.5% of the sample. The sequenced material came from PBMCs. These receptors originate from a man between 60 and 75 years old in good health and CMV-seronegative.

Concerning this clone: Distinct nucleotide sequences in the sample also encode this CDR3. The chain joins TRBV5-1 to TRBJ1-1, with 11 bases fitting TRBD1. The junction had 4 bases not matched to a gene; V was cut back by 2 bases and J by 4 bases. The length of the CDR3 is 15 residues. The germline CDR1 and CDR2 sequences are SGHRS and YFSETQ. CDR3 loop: CASSLSGTGGTEAFF. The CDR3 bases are TGCGCCAGCAGCTTATCCGGGACAGGGGGCACTGAAGCTTTCTTT.

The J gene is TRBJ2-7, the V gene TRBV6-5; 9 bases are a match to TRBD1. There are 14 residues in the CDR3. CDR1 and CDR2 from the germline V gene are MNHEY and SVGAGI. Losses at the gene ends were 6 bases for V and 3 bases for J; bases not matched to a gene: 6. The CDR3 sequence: CASSPLGQGYEQYF. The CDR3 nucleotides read TGTGCCAGCAGCCCCCTGGGACAGGGCTACGAGCAGTACTTC.

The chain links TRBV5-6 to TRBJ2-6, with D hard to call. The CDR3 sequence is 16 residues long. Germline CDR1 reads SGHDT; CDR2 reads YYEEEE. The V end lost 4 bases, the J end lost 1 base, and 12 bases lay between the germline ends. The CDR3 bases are TGTGCCAGCAGCCCGACTGAAGCGTCTGGGGCCAACGTCCTGACTTTC. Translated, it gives CASSPTEASGANVLTF.

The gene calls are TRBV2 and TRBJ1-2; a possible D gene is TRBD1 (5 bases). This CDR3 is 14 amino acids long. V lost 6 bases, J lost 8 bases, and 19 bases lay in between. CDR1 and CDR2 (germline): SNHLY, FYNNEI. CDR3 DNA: TGTGCCAGCAGCCGGGCCCCGGGGGATGGGGGCTACACCTTC. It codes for CASSRAPGDGGYTF.

The CDR3 region has the DNA TGTGCCAGCAGCTTAGCCGCGGGAGGATCCTACAATGAGCAGTTCTTC. As protein: CASSLAAGGSYNEQFF. V is TRBV7-6 and J is TRBJ2-1; 8 bases map to TRBD2. The CDR3 sequence is 16 residues long. With V trimmed by 0 bases and J by 1 base, 2 bases remained unmatched. CDR1 SGHVS and CDR2 FNYEAQ come from the germline V gene.

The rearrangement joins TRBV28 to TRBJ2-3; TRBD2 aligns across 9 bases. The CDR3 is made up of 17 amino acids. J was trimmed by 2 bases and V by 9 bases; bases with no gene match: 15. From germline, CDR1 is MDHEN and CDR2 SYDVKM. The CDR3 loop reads CASKVAGVAAHTDTQYF. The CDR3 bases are TGTGCCAGTAAAGTAGCGGGAGTGGCCGCCCACACAGATACGCAGTATTTT.

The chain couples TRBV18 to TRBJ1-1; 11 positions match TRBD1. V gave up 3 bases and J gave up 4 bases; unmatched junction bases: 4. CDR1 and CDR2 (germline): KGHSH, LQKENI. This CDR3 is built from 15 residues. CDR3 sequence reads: CASSPTGTGGTEAFF. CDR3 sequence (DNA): TGTGCCAGCTCACCGACTGGGACAGGGGGCACTGAAGCTTTCTTT.

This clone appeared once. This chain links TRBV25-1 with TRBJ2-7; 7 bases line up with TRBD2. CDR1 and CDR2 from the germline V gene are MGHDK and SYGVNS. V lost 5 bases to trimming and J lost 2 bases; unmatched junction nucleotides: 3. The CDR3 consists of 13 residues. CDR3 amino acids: CASSPAGTYEQYF. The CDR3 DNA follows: TGTGCCAGCAGTCCAGCGGGGACCTACGAGCAGTACTTC.

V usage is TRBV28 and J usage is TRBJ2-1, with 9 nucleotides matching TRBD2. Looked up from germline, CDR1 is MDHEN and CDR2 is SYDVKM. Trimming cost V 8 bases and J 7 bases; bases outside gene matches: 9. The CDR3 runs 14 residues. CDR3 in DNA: TGTGCCAGCTCGTCGAGCGGGGGGAATAATGAGCAGTTCTTC. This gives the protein CASSSSGGNNEQFF.

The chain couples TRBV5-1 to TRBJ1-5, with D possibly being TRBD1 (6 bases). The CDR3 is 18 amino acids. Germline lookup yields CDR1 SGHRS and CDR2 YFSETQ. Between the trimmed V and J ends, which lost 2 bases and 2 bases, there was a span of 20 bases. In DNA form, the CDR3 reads TGCGCCAGCAGCTTTCCCGCCGGGACACTCATTCGCAATCAGCCCCAGCATTTT. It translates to CASSFPAGTLIRNQPQHF.

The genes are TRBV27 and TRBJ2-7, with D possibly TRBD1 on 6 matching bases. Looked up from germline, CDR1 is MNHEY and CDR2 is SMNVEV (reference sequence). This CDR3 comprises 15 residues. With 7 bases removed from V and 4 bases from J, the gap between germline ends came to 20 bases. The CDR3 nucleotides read TGTGCCAGCAAGGGGGTTCGGCTAGCTGATTACGAGCAGTACTTC. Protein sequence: CASKGVRLADYEQYF.

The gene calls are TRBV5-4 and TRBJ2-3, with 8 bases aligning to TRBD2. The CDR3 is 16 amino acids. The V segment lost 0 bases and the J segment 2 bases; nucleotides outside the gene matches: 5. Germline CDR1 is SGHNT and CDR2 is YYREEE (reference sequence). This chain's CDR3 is CASSLEGGGITDTQYF. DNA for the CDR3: TGTGCCAGCAGCTTGGAGGGCGGGGGGATCACAGATACGCAGTATTTT. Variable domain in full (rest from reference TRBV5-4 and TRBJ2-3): ETGVTQSPTHLIKTRGQQVTLRCSSQSGHNTVSWYQQALGQGPQFIFQYYREEENGRGNFPPRFSGLQFPNYSSELNVNALELDDSALYLCASSLEGGGITDTQYFGPGTRLTVL.

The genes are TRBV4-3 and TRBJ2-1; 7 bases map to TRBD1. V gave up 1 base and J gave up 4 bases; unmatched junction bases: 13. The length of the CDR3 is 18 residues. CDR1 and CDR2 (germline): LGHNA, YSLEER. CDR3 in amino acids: CASSQGANPGTAYNEQFF. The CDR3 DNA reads TGCGCCAGCAGCCAAGGAGCAAACCCCGGGACAGCATACAATGAGCAGTTCTTC.

The CDR3 DNA is TGTGCCATCAGCAGAAACCGGGACTCGAACACTGAAGCTTTCTTT. Translating gives CAISRNRDSNTEAFF. The V call is TRBV10-3, the J call TRBJ1-1; D is possibly TRBD1 (5 bases). V was cut by 6 bases and J by 1 base, with 15 bases left in between. Germline V CDR1 and CDR2: ENHRY, SYGVKD. The CDR3 is 15 amino acids.

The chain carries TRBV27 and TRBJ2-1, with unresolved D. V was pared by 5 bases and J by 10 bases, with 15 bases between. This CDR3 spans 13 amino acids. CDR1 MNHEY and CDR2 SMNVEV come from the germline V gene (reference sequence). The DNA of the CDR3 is TGTGCCAGCAGTGTCCGGGTTTCGCGGGAGCAGTTCTTC. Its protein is CASSVRVSREQFF.

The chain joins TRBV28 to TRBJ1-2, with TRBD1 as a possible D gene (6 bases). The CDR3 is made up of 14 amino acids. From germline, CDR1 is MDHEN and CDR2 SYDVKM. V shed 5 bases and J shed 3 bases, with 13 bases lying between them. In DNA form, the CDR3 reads TGTGCCAGCAGTCTGAGGACAGTGCACTATGGCTACACCTTC. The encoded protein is CASSLRTVHYGYTF.

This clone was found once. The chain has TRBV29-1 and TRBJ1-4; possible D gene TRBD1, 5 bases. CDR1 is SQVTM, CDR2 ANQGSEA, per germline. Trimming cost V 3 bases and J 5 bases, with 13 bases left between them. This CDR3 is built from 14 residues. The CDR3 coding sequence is TGCAGCGTTGATGTCGGCAGGGAAAATGAAAAACTGTTTTTT. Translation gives CSVDVGRENEKLFF.

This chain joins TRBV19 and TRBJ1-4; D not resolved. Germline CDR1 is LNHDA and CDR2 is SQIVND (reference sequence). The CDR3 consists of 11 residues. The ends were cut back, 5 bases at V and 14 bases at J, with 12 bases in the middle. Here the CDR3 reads CASSFGSPLFF. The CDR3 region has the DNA TGTGCCAGTAGTTTTGGCAGTCCTCTGTTTTTT.

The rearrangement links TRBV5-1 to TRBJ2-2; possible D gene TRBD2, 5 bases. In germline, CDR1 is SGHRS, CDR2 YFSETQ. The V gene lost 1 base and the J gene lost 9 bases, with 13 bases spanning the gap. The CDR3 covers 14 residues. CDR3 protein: CASSLSTAGRELFF. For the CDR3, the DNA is TGCGCCAGCAGCTTGTCGACCGCGGGCAGGGAGCTGTTTTTT.

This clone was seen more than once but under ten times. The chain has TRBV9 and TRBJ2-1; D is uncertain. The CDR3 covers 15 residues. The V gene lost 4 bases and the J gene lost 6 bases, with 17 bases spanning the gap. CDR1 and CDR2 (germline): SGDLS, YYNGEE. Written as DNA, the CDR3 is TGTGCCAGCAGCCTCTTCTTTGGGTCGGGCAATGAGCAGTTCTTC. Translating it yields CASSLFFGSGNEQFF.

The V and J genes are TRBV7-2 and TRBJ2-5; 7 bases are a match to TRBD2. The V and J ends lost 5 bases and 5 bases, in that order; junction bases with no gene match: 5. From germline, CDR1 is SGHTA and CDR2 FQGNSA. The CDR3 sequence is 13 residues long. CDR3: CASSHGGSETQYF. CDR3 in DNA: TGTGCCAGCAGCCACGGGGGGAGCGAGACCCAGTACTTC.

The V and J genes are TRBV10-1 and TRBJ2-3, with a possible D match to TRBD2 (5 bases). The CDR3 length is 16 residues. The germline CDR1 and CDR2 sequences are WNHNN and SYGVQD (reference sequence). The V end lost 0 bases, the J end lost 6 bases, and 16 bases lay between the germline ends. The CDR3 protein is CASSESGIEVSDTQYF. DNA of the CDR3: TGCGCCAGCAGTGAGTCCGGGATAGAGGTTTCGGATACGCAGTATTTT.

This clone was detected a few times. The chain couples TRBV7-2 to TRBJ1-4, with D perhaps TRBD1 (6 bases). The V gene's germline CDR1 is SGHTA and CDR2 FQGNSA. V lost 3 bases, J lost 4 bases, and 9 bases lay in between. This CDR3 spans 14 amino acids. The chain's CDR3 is CASSFTGNNEKLFF. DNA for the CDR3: TGTGCCAGCAGCTTCACAGGGAATAATGAAAAACTGTTTTTT. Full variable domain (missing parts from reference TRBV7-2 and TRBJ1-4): GAGVSQSPSNKVTEKGKDVELRCDPISGHTALYWYRQSLGQGLEFLIYFQGNSAPDKSGLPSDRFSAERTGGSVSTLTIQRTQQEDSAVYLCASSFTGNNEKLFFGSGTQLSVL.

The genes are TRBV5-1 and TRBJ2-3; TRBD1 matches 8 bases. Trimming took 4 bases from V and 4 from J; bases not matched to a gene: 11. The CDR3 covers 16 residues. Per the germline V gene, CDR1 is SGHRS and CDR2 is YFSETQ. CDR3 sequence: CASSPTGGRGPDTQYF. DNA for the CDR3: TGCGCCAGCAGCCCTACAGGGGGTAGGGGCCCAGATACGCAGTATTTT. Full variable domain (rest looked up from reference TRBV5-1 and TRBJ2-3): KAGVTQTPRYLIKTRGQQVTLSCSPISGHRSVSWYQQTPGQGLQFLFEYFSETQRNKGNFPGRFSGRQFSNSRSEMNVSTLELGDSALYLCASSPTGGRGPDTQYFGPGTRLTVL.

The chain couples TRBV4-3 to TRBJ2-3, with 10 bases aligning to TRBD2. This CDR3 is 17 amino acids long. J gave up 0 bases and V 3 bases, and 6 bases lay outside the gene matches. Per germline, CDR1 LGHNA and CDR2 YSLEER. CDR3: CASSQRLAGTSTDTQYF. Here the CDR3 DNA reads TGCGCCAGCAGCCAGAGACTAGCGGGTACAAGCACAGATACGCAGTATTTT.